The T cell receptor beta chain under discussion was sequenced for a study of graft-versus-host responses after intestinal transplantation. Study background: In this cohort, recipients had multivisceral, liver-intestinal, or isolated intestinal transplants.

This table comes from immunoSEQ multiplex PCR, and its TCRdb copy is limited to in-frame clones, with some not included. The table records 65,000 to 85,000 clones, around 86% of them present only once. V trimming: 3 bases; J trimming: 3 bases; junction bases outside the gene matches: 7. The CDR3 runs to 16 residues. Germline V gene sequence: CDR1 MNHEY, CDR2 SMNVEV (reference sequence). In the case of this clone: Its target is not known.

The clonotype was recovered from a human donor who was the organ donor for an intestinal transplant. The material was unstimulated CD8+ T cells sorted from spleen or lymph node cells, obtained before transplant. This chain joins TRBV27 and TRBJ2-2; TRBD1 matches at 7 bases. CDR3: CASSFPDRADTGELFF. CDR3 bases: TGTGCCAGCAGTTTTCCCGACAGGGCCGACACCGGGGAGCTGTTTTTT.